This T cell receptor (beta chain) was found in a study of T cell repertoires in cytomegalovirus infection. Study-wide context: Public signatures in TCR beta pointed to CMV infection and matching HLA type. Findings of the study overall: Clonotypes of TCR beta that were HLA-C-restricted and CMV-specific dominated the ex vivo response. Cumulative public TCR beta family frequency identified CMV carriers with the relevant HLA.

CDR3 size: 14 residues. Germline assignment: CDR1 MDHEN and CDR2 SYDVKM. V was trimmed by 1 base and J by 6 bases, leaving 13 bases between them. On this clonotype itself: The target antigen is unknown.

TCRdb independently ran MiXCR on the reads; one entry per CDR3 protein. The table lists roughly 230,000 distinct CDR3 sequences, about 23% of them singletons. This chain uses TRBV28 with TRBJ2-7; no reliable D call. The specimen was CD8+ T cells from PBMCs. The TCR comes from a human donor in good health (CMV status not recorded). Some clones in this sample may be carry-over from other donors' samples. The CDR3 protein is CASSLLSELGEQYF. In nucleotides, the CDR3 is TGTGCCAGCAGTTTATTGAGTGAACTGGGCGAGCAGTACTTC. Variable domain in full (rest from reference TRBV28 and TRBJ2-7): DVKVTQSSRYLVKRTGEKVFLECVQDMDHENMFWYRQDPGLGLRLIYFSYDVKMKEKGDIPEGYSVSREKKERFSLILESASTNQTSMYLCASSLLSELGEQYFGPGTRLTVT.